The entry that follows covers one T cell receptor (beta chain) sequence. The antigen is not known. This sample is drawn from a study of a mutant IDH1 vaccine in newly diagnosed glioma. Stated time point: week 11, during vaccination. One vaccine dose held 300 ug of mutant IDH1 20-mer peptide and came with topical imiquimod. Repertoires were generated with immunoSEQ multiplex PCR, while TCRdb's copy carries only in-frame clones and drops some. The sample gives 100,000 to 120,000 clones, roughly 90% of which show up once; around 0.61% is in the top ten. The clonotype comes from a woman in her forties or fifties with glioma. The sequencing here drew on PBMCs, taken from a glioma patient whose treatment included an IDH1 peptide vaccine.

For the CDR3, the DNA is TGTGCCAGCAGTTACTCGTCGCCCCAGCGGGGCTATGGCTACACCTTC. It codes for CASSYSSPQRGYGYTF. The gene calls are TRBV6-5 and TRBJ1-2; no definite D call. V lost 0 bases to trimming and J lost 4 bases, with 15 bases between them. The germline CDR1 and CDR2 sequences are MNHEY and SVGAGI. There are 16 residues in the CDR3.